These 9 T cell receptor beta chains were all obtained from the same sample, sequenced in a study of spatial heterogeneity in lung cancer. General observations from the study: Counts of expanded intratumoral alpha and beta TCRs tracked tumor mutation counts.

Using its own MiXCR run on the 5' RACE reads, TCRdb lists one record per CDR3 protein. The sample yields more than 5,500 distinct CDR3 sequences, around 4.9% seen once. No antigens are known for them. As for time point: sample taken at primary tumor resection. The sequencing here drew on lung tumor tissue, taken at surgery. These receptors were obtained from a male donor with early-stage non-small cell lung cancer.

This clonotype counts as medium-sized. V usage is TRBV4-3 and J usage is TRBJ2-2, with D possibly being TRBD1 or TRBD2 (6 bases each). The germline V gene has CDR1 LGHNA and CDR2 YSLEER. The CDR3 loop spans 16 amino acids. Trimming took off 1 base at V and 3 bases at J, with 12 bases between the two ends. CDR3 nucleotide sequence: TGCGCCAGCAGCCAAGGGGGGGCAGACTACACCGGGGAGCTGTTTTTT. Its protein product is CASSQGGADYTGELFF.

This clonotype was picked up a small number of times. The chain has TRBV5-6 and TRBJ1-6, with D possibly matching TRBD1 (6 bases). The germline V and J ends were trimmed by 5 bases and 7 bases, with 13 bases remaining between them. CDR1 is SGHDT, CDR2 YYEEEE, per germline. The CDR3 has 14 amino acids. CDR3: CASRLEGQNSPLHF. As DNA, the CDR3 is TGTGCCAGCAGACTCGAGGGACAAAATTCACCCCTCCACTTT.

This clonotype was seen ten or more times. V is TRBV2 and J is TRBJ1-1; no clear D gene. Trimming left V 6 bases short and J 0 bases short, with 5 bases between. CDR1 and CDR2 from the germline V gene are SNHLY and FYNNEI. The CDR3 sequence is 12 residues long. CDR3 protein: CASRMVNTEAFF. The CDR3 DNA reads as TGTGCCAGCAGGATGGTGAACACTGAAGCTTTCTTT.

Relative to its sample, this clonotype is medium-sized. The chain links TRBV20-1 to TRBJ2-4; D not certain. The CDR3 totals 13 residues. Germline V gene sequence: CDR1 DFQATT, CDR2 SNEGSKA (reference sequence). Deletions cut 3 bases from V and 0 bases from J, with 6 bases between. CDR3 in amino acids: CSASLLAKNIQYF. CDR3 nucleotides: TGCAGTGCTAGCCTACTAGCCAAAAACATTCAGTACTTC.

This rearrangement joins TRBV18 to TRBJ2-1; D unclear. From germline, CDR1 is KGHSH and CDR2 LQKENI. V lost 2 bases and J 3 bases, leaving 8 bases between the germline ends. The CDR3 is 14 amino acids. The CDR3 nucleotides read TGTGCCAGCTCACCAGGGAAGCTCTACAATGAGCAGTTCTTC. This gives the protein CASSPGKLYNEQFF.

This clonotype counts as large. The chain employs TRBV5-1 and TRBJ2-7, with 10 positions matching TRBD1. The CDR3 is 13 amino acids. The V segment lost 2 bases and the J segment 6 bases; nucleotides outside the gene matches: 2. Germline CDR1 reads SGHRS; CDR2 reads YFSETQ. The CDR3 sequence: CASSFGQGGEQYF. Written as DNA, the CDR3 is TGCGCCAGCAGCTTTGGACAGGGGGGCGAGCAGTACTTC.

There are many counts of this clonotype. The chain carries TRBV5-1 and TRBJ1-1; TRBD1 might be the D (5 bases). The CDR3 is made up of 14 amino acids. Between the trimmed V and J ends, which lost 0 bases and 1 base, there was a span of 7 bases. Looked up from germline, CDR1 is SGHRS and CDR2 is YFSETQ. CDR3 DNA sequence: TGCGCCAGCAGCTTGGTAGGGGAGAACACTGAAGCTTTCTTT. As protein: CASSLVGENTEAFF.

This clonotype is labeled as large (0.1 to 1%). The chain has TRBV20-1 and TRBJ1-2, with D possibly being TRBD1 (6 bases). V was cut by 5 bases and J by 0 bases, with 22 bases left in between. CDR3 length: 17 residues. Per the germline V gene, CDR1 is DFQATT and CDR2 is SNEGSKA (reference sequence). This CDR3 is CSAGTGTRISSNYGYTF. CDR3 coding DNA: TGCAGTGCTGGAACCGGGACACGGATTTCGTCTAACTATGGCTACACCTTC.

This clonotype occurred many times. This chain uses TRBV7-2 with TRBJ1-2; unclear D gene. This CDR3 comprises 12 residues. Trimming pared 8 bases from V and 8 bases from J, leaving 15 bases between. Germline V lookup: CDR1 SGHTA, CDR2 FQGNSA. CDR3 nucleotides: TGTGCCAGCGCAGGTCCCGCACAGGGCTACACCTTC. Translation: CASAGPAQGYTF.